This TCR beta chain comes out of a study of regulatory T cells in long-lasting Graves disease. Looked up from germline, CDR1 is DFQATT and CDR2 is SNEGSKA (reference sequence). Losses at the gene ends were 1 base for V and 4 bases for J; bases not matched to a gene: 15. The CDR3 length is 18 residues. Construction of the TCR beta libraries employed iRepertoire HTBI primers in conjunction with Arm-PCR of CDR3 regions. MiXCR was run by TCRdb on the multiplex PCR reads, yielding one entry per CDR3 protein. The sample contains 500,000 to 700,000 distinct CDR3 sequences, around 30% of which appear only once. Time point reported: persistent/refractory GD, antithyroid drugs over 5 years with positive TRAb. PBMC-extracted RNA yielded the TCR library. This clonotype was seen a few times.

The sequences come from peripheral blood mononuclear cells (PBMCs), collected when the disease was refractory, from a patient treated with antithyroid drugs. The chain employs TRBV20-1 and TRBJ1-4, with TRBD1 identical over 7 bases. The origin of this receptor is a female donor with Graves disease. The CDR3 is CSARANLGRDRFNEKLFF. The CDR3 nucleotides are TGCAGTGCTAGAGCAAACCTGGGCCGGGACAGATTTAATGAAAAACTGTTTTTT.